This TCR beta chain came from a study of blood T cell repertoires in COVID-19 (dated by TCRdb to 2019 to 2021). About the study as a whole: Samples covering the acute and convalescent phases of COVID-19 were provided by collaborators in the United States, Italy and Spain. The dataset comprised deeply sampled blood TCRbeta repertoires from subjects exposed to, actively infected with, or recovered from COVID-19. Where available, HLA class I and class II types were taken from metadata supplied by the sample provider and were not determined by assay-based typing. Samples were obtained from the ongoing ImmuneRACE study (first 160 participants) and from 1,254 subjects provided by 6 global collaborators. Sample metadata almost always included a de-identified subject ID, COVID-19 status, age in years and sex. The repertoires were released in a freely available public database meant as a resource for research on the immune response to SARS-CoV-2. The prospective study material was composed of cDNA or gDNA derived from T cells, B-cell-depleted T cells, or PBMCs.

As regards this clone: No cognate antigen has been identified for it. A junction boundary mismatches the germline segment, possibly from a read error.

The CDR3 runs 17 residues from the cysteine to the phenylalanine. Only the CDR3 region is kept as DNA, spanning 51 bases read in frame from base 1. CDR1 and CDR2 are drawn from the germline V gene (reference sequence): SGHKS, YYEKEE. Collaborating institutions collected whole blood in K2EDTA tubes following their own protocols. For TCRbeta analysis, collaborators shipped samples in one of three forms: frozen whole blood, isolated PBMCs, or DNA extracted from either of those sample types. TCRbeta CDR3 regions were amplified from genomic DNA by means of the immunoSEQ Assay, a bias-controlled multiplex PCR. The source study handled its data this way. The number of nucleated cells in each sample was estimated by amplification of reference gene primers within the assay. Sequence reads were collapsed and filtered to measure the absolute abundance of every unique TCRbeta CDR3 rearrangement. For each sample, productive Simpson clonality was calculated by taking the square root of Simpson's diversity index across productive rearrangements. Entries here come from immuneACCESS through TCRdb and include only in-frame sequences with V and J called. Some clones fail to appear in such tables; in the studies checked, an unresolved V gene covers under half of the shortfall, and the cause of the remainder is unknown. That table is the source of V, J and clone size, and D and trimming were worked out from the DNA. The sample records about 190,000 clones, more than 70% of which are singletons. 2.8% of the sample is in the top ten clones.

The full study reports these points: The quantity of clinical and demographic metadata differed by source and by participant and was supplied without curation.

The TCR comes from an elderly woman with active or convalescent COVID-19. Sample: peripheral blood. The sequence is built from TRBV5-5 and TRBJ2-3, and 14 junctional nucleotides match TRBD2. The CDR3 region has the sequence CASSLGLAGVSTDTQYF. The DNA reads TGTGCCAGCAGTTTGGGACTAGCGGGGGTCAGCACAGATACGCAGTATTTT. With the portions outside the CDR3 filled from the reference TRBV5-5 and TRBJ2-3 genes, the complete variable region becomes DAGVTQSPTHLIKTRGQQVTLRCSPISGHKSVSWYQQVLGQGPQFIFQYYEKEERGRGNFPDRFSARQFPNYSSELNVNALLLGDSALYLCASSLGLAGVSTDTQYFGPGTRLTVL.